The clone carrying this TCR beta chain was detected a few times. Its antigen is not identified. Germline CDR1 and CDR2: DFQATT and SNEGSKA (reference sequence). The V end was cut by 5 bases, the J end by 5 bases, with 16 bases between. This CDR3 contains 15 residues. These data originate in a study of T cell repertoires in cytomegalovirus infection. The study, taken as a whole, reports: Summed public TCR beta family frequency identified CMV carriers bearing the relevant HLA. In two of eight donors, the top clonotype was HLA-C-restricted CMV-specific.

One entry per CDR3 protein results from TCRdb running MiXCR on the reads. In the table there are 270,000 or so distinct CDR3 sequences, about 17% of which are singletons. The sequencing input was CD8+ T cells from PBMCs. V and J are TRBV20-1 and TRBJ1-6; D is uncertain. This receptor was identified in a human donor in good health (CMV status not recorded). Some clones in this sample may be carry-over from other donors' samples. DNA for the CDR3: TGCAGTGCTCCCCAGCACGAAGTTGATAATTCACCCCTCCACTTT. Its translation: CSAPQHEVDNSPLHF.